This T cell receptor beta chain came from a study of graft-versus-host responses after intestinal transplantation. Study details: All recipients were transplanted with multivisceral, liver-intestinal, or isolated intestinal grafts.

With regard to this clone: What it binds is not known.

This CDR3 has 11 amino acids. The V end was cut by 0 bases, the J end by 6 bases, with 6 bases between. Germline CDR1 is DFQATT and CDR2 is SNEGSKA (reference sequence). The method was immunoSEQ multiplex PCR; TCRdb's version includes in-frame clones alone and lacks a portion of them. The repertoire consists of tens of thousands of clones, with 92% occurring once and the leading ten covering approximately 0.3%. The clonotype originates from a human donor who received an intestinal transplant. The input for sequencing was unstimulated CD4+ T cells sorted from spleen or lymph node cells, taken before intestinal transplant. This chain links TRBV20-1 with TRBJ2-7, with D uncertain. In DNA form, the CDR3 reads TGCAGTGCTAGAGATTTAATCGAGCAGTACTTC. This translates into CSARDLIEQYF.